Listed below are T cell receptor beta chains from one sample, sequenced in a study of T cells in Graves' hyperthyroidism and ophthalmopathy. MiXCR, applied by TCRdb to the multiplex PCR reads, yields one record per CDR3 protein. Here the sample spans a few hundred thousand distinct CDR3 sequences, roughly 50% being singletons. Input material: peripheral blood or thyroid tissue (not recorded which). The source of these receptors is a young woman with Graves' hyperthyroidism. CDR3s include the opening cysteine and the closing phenylalanine or tryptophan. D genes are given only for firm matches. Only some rows state a clone size, as once, few, many or a class for expanded clones.

j_call: TRBJ2-2
v_call: TRBV7-2
d_call: NA
clone_size: NA
cdr3_aa: CASSLAQTGELFF
cdr3_nt: TGTGCCAGCAGCTTAGCTCAGACAGGGGAGCTGTTTTTT

j_call: TRBJ1-2
v_call: TRBV7-2
d_call: NA
clone_size: once
cdr3_aa: CASSLQGSHLGGYTF
cdr3_nt: TGTGCCAGCAGCTTACAGGGGAGCCACCTGGGTGGCTACACCTTC

j_call: TRBJ1-2
v_call: TRBV20-1
d_call: NA
clone_size: NA
cdr3_aa: CSARRRQGYTF
cdr3_nt: TGCAGTGCGAGGAGGCGACAGGGCTACACCTTC

j_call: TRBJ2-7
v_call: TRBV7-8
d_call: NA
clone_size: NA
cdr3_aa: CASAVPLGEQYF
cdr3_nt: TGTGCTAGCGCCGTTCCCCTAGGCGAGCAGTACTTC

j_call: TRBJ1-1
v_call: TRBV5-6
d_call: TRBD1
clone_size: few
cdr3_aa: CASTRIRQGRNTEAFF
cdr3_nt: TGTGCCAGCACCCGGATTCGACAGGGACGGAACACTGAAGCTTTCTTT

j_call: TRBJ1-6
v_call: TRBV20-1
d_call: NA
clone_size: NA
cdr3_aa: CSYVGRRSPLHF
cdr3_nt: TGCAGTTACGTCGGGAGGCGATCACCCCTCCACTTT

j_call: TRBJ2-1
v_call: TRBV9
d_call: TRBD2
clone_size: NA
cdr3_aa: CASSGKLAGAGDYNEQFF
cdr3_nt: TGTGCCAGCAGTGGGAAGCTAGCGGGAGCCGGGGACTACAATGAGCAGTTCTTC

j_call: TRBJ1-1
v_call: TRBV7-6
d_call: NA
clone_size: NA
cdr3_aa: CASSRGDEQGRYTEAFF
cdr3_nt: TGTGCCAGCAGCAGGGGGGACGAGCAGGGGCGATACACTGAAGCTTTCTTT

j_call: TRBJ2-5
v_call: TRBV10-3
d_call: NA
clone_size: NA
cdr3_aa: CARSRWGQETQYF
cdr3_nt: TGTGCTAGGAGTAGGTGGGGCCAAGAGACCCAGTACTTC

j_call: TRBJ1-1
v_call: TRBV2
d_call: NA
clone_size: NA
cdr3_aa: CARGGRDTEAFF
cdr3_nt: TGTGCTAGAGGGGGTCGGGACACTGAAGCTTTCTTT

j_call: TRBJ2-1
v_call: TRBV7-2
d_call: TRBD1
clone_size: few
cdr3_aa: CASSVDRDNEQFF
cdr3_nt: TGTGCCAGCAGCGTGGACAGGGACAATGAGCAGTTCTTC

j_call: TRBJ1-1
v_call: TRBV24-1
d_call: NA
clone_size: many
cdr3_aa: CATSDYSRTEAFF
cdr3_nt: TGTGCCACCAGTGATTACAGTCGGACTGAAGCTTTCTTT

j_call: TRBJ2-3
v_call: TRBV11-2
d_call: TRBD2
clone_size: NA
cdr3_aa: CASSFGAGWTDTQYF
cdr3_nt: TGTGCCAGCAGCTTTGGAGCGGGGTGGACAGATACGCAGTATTTT

j_call: TRBJ1-3
v_call: TRBV5-6
d_call: NA
clone_size: many
cdr3_aa: CASSQWGSGNTIYF
cdr3_nt: TGTGCCAGCAGCCAGTGGGGGTCCGGAAACACCATATATTTT

j_call: TRBJ1-6
v_call: TRBV12-3/TRBV12-4
d_call: NA
clone_size: many
cdr3_aa: CASSLGLAYNSPLHF
cdr3_nt: TGTGCCAGCAGTTTAGGGCTAGCCTATAATTCACCCCTCCACTTT

j_call: TRBJ1-6
v_call: TRBV2
d_call: TRBD1
clone_size: NA
cdr3_aa: CASSRRQGSSYNSPLHF
cdr3_nt: TGTGCCAGCAGCCGCCGACAGGGGAGCTCCTATAATTCACCCCTCCACTTT

j_call: TRBJ1-1
v_call: TRBV7-9
d_call: TRBD1
clone_size: many
cdr3_aa: CASSSPGQINTEAFF
cdr3_nt: TGTGCCAGCAGCTCCCCGGGACAGATAAACACTGAAGCTTTCTTT

j_call: TRBJ1-1
v_call: TRBV7-2
d_call: NA
clone_size: NA
cdr3_aa: CASSLPARGRNTEAFF
cdr3_nt: TGTGCCAGCAGCCTCCCAGCCCGGGGCAGGAACACTGAAGCTTTCTTT

j_call: TRBJ2-6
v_call: TRBV10-3
d_call: NA
clone_size: NA
cdr3_aa: CAISKGAGANVLTF
cdr3_nt: TGTGCCATCAGTAAGGGGGCTGGGGCCAACGTCCTGACTTTC

j_call: TRBJ1-6
v_call: TRBV7-8
d_call: NA
clone_size: few
cdr3_aa: CASSLVSGRDQPLHF
cdr3_nt: TGTGCCAGCAGCTTAGTTTCCGGGAGGGATCAGCCCCTCCACTTT

j_call: TRBJ2-7
v_call: TRBV7-9
d_call: NA
clone_size: many
cdr3_aa: CASSSVGTVGVEQYF
cdr3_nt: TGTGCCAGCAGCTCAGTCGGGACCGTGGGGGTCGAGCAGTACTTC

j_call: TRBJ1-2
v_call: TRBV11-2
d_call: TRBD1
clone_size: NA
cdr3_aa: CASSQTGEDNGYTF
cdr3_nt: TGCGCCAGCAGCCAGACAGGGGAGGATAATGGCTACACCTTC

j_call: TRBJ2-2
v_call: TRBV29-1
d_call: TRBD2
clone_size: many
cdr3_aa: CSVSLAGEGELFF
cdr3_nt: TGCAGCGTTAGTCTAGCGGGAGAGGGGGAGCTGTTTTTT

j_call: TRBJ2-2
v_call: TRBV3-1
d_call: TRBD2
clone_size: few
cdr3_aa: CASSQGSGITGELFF
cdr3_nt: TGTGCCAGCAGCCAAGGGAGCGGGATCACCGGGGAGCTGTTTTTT

j_call: TRBJ1-4
v_call: TRBV10-3
d_call: NA
clone_size: NA
cdr3_aa: CAISDGSSGNTGANEKLFF
cdr3_nt: TGTGCCATCAGTGACGGGTCTAGCGGGAACACCGGGGCTAATGAAAAACTGTTTTTT